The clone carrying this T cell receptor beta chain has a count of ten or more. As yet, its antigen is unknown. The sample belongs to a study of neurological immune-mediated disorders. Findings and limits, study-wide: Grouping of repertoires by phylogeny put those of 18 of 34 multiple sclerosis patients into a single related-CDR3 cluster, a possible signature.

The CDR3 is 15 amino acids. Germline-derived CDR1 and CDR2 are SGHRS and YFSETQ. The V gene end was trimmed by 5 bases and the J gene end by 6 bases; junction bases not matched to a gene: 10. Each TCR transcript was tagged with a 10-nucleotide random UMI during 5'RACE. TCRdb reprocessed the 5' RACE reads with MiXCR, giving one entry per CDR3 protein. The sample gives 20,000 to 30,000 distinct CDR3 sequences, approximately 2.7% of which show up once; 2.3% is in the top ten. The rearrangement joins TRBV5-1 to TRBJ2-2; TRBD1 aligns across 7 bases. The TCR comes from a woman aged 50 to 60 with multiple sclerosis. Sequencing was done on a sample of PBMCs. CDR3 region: CASRPGTDKAGELFF. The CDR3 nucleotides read TGCGCCAGCAGACCTGGGACAGATAAGGCCGGGGAGCTGTTTTTT.